This entry lists 8 T cell receptor beta chains sequenced from one sample in a study of CD4+ T cells in melanoma. The method was immunoSEQ multiplex PCR; TCRdb's version includes in-frame clones alone and lacks a portion of them. The sample shows 15,000 to 20,000 clones, about four fifths of them seen only once. The sample was cells from a culture (not recorded whether cultured in vitro). The receptors originated from a human donor with melanoma.

The chain recombines TRBV5-4 with TRBJ1-2; possibly TRBD1 for D (5 bases). The germline gives CDR1 SGHNT, CDR2 YYREEE (reference sequence). CDR3 length: 15 amino acids. V lost 0 bases to trimming and J lost 4 bases, with 13 bases between them. CDR3 sequence (DNA): TGTGCCAGCAGCTTGGCCACAGGTGGTAGCTATGGCTACACCTTC. Its protein product is CASSLATGGSYGYTF.

This rearrangement joins TRBV6-6 to TRBJ1-1, with a possible D match to TRBD1 (5 bases). CDR1 is MNHNY and CDR2 is SVGAGI in the germline V gene (reference sequence). Trimming removed 6 bases at V and 3 bases at J, with 14 bases between. The CDR3 sequence is 14 residues long. The DNA of the CDR3 is TGTGCCAGCAGGGGACGGAATCCAGACACTGAAGCTTTCTTT. This codes for CASRGRNPDTEAFF.

The V call is TRBV5-1, the J call TRBJ2-2; 7 bases line up with TRBD1. The CDR3 spans 19 residues. J gave up 0 bases and V 3 bases, and 14 bases lay outside the gene matches. Germline lookup yields CDR1 SGHRS and CDR2 YFSETQ. CDR3 loop: CASSSRQGEALTNTGELFF. CDR3 sequence (DNA): TGCGCCAGCAGCTCCAGACAGGGCGAGGCCCTTACGAACACCGGGGAGCTGTTTTTT.

The chain uses TRBV18 and TRBJ1-5; 11 positions match TRBD1. Germline V CDR1 and CDR2: KGHSH, LQKENI. The CDR3 consists of 15 residues. The V and J ends lost 2 bases and 6 bases, in that order; junction bases with no gene match: 3. In nucleotides, the CDR3 is TGTGCCAGCTCACCAGGACAGGGGGCTGGTCAGCCCCAGCATTTT. Residues: CASSPGQGAGQPQHF.

This sequence joins TRBV27 and TRBJ2-3, with no clear D. V lost 5 bases to trimming and J lost 9 bases, with 12 bases between them. CDR1 and CDR2 (germline): MNHEY, SMNVEV (reference sequence). The CDR3 length is 12 residues. The CDR3 nucleotides read TGTGCCAGCAGTGTCCCCGCCTTAACGCAGTATTTT. Its protein product is CASSVPALTQYF.

The V and J genes are TRBV7-2 and TRBJ1-2; maybe TRBD1 (5 bases). V lost 3 bases and J lost 4, with 9 bases in between. Germline assignment: CDR1 SGHTA and CDR2 FQGNSA. CDR3 length equals 13 residues. The CDR3 region has the DNA TGTGCCAGCAGCTTGACAGACATCTATGGCTACACCTTC. This encodes CASSLTDIYGYTF.

This clone turned up a few times. The rearrangement uses TRBV4-1 and TRBJ1-5; TRBD1 is a possible D gene (5 bases). The CDR3 consists of 15 residues. V was shortened by 3 bases and J by 4 bases, with 13 bases between the two germline ends. Germline V gene sequence: CDR1 MGHRA, CDR2 YSYEKL. This chain's CDR3 is CASSQTGPSNQPQHF. The CDR3 DNA follows: TGCGCCAGCAGCCAGACGGGACCTAGTAATCAGCCCCAGCATTTT.

This chain connects TRBV15 to TRBJ1-1; D is uncertain. This CDR3 spans 15 amino acids. Germline CDR1 and CDR2: LNHNV and YYDKDF (reference sequence). V was trimmed by 0 bases and J by 1 base, leaving 9 bases between them. The CDR3 loop reads CATSRERHTNTEAFF. CDR3 DNA sequence: TGTGCCACCAGCAGAGAACGTCATACGAACACTGAAGCTTTCTTT.